A selection of T cell receptor beta chains follows, all from one sample in a study of blood T cell repertoires in COVID-19. Sequencing was performed with immunoSEQ multiplex PCR; in TCRdb, only in-frame clones are kept and a portion is missing. The sample lists 150,000 to 200,000 clones; about four fifths were seen once. Sequences were obtained from peripheral blood. These TCRs come from a man between 65 and 85 years old who had recovered from COVID-19. CDR3s include the opening cysteine and the closing phenylalanine or tryptophan. Fields, in order: V gene, CDR3 protein.

>TRBV5-1
CASSPTGVNTEAFF
>TRBV19
CASSPQKGVGAYNEQFF
>TRBV5-5
CASSLGAELGTDTQYF
>TRBV5-1
CASSGQGATNEKLFF
>TRBV15
CATSRDRPSGGLWTQYF
>TRBV6-1
CASSETGAHQPQHF
>TRBV18
CASSPRVQAGGPYNEQFF
>TRBV11-2
CASSRDRDRGYTF
>TRBV10-1
CASSLSGHPSYNEQFF
>TRBV11-2
CASSLSGTDTGELFF
>TRBV6-6
CASSPSSAATYEQYF
>TRBV28
CASSLSGGPSTDTQYF
>TRBV24-1
CATRGQGQGNQPQHF
>TRBV18
CASSHGELAGGYEQYF
>TRBV6-1
CASSETGQGLGYTF
>TRBV3-1/TRBV3-2
CASSQARRTQETQYF
>TRBV7-2
CASSAAGGLQYEQYF
>TRBV4-3
CASSQVRTGSGDGYTF